These 17 T cell receptor beta chains came from one sample sequenced in a study of cytomegalovirus exposure and HLA in healthy donors. Both 60 Vbeta primers and 13 Jbeta primers went into the PCR. The protocol was immunoSEQ multiplex PCR, while the TCRdb copy is restricted to in-frame clones and leaves out a portion. The sample has about 190,000 clones, 85% to 90% seen once. Sequencing input: PBMCs. These receptors were collected from a man aged 25 to 40 in good health and CMV-seronegative.

The chain couples TRBV4-3 to TRBJ2-7, with 7 bases lining up with TRBD1. Germline lookup yields CDR1 LGHNA and CDR2 YSLEER. The length of the CDR3 is 16 residues. V shed 1 base, J shed 3 bases, and the junction held 9 bases outside the gene matches. In nucleotides, the CDR3 is TGCGCCAGCAGCCAAGCATTACAGGGGAAGGACTACGAGCAGTACTTC. As protein: CASSQALQGKDYEQYF.

The chain recombines TRBV2 with TRBJ2-7; D is unclear. The V end was cut by 4 bases, the J end by 6 bases, with 13 bases between. This CDR3 region has 13 residues. Per germline, CDR1 SNHLY and CDR2 FYNNEI. CDR3 amino acids: CASSGGQLGEQYF. The DNA for the CDR3 is TGTGCCAGCAGTGGCGGCCAGCTTGGCGAGCAGTACTTC.

This chain joins TRBV2 and TRBJ2-6; no firm D call. Germline CDR1 and CDR2: SNHLY and FYNNEI. The germline V and J ends were trimmed by 7 bases and 2 bases, with 9 bases remaining between them. The CDR3 runs 14 residues. This CDR3 reads CASISGAGANVLTF. The CDR3 DNA is TGTGCCAGCATATCGGGTGCTGGGGCCAACGTCCTGACTTTC.

The J gene is TRBJ2-7, the V gene TRBV4-1; TRBD1 is a possible D gene (5 bases). This CDR3 comprises 14 residues. Germline V gene lookup returns CDR1 MGHRA and CDR2 YSYEKL. The germline V and J ends were trimmed by 8 bases and 3 bases, with 17 bases remaining between them. CDR3 DNA sequence: TGCGCCAGCCAATATGACAGAAGAAGCTACGAGCAGTACTTC. Protein sequence: CASQYDRRSYEQYF.

The genes are TRBV5-4 and TRBJ2-5; D may be TRBD2 (6 bases). The germline V and J ends were trimmed by 3 bases and 3 bases, with 18 bases remaining between them. The CDR3 has 16 residues. In germline, CDR1 is SGHNT, CDR2 YYREEE (reference sequence). DNA for the CDR3: TGTGCCAGCAGCTCCCGGACTACCCGGGGAAAAGAGACCCAGTACTTC. Translated, it gives CASSSRTTRGKETQYF.

This sequence joins TRBV4-2 and TRBJ2-4, with TRBD1 as a possible D gene (6 bases). V was clipped by 1 base and J by 2 bases, with 21 bases between them. Germline V CDR1 and CDR2: LGHNA, YNFKEQ. This CDR3 is built from 19 residues. The CDR3 bases are TGTGCCAGCAGCCAAGTTGAATACAGGGAGACGTTGTCCAAAAACATTCAGTACTTC. This gives the protein CASSQVEYRETLSKNIQYF.

Of note for this clone: The junction departs from the called germline gene at one end, perhaps through a read error. V usage is TRBV2 and J usage is TRBJ2-2; 9 nucleotides line up with TRBD1. Germline loops: CDR1 SNHLY, CDR2 FYNNEI. There are 14 residues in the CDR3. The CDR3: CASLQGANTGELFF. For the CDR3, the DNA is TGTGCCAGCTTACAGGGGGCGAATACCGGGGAGCTGTTTTTT.

Comment on this clone: The junction shows a germline mismatch at one end, possibly a read error. For the CDR3, the DNA is TGTTCCAGCAGCTTAGGGAGGGGTTCACCCCTCCACTTT. It codes for CSSSLGRGSPLHF. The rearrangement links TRBV7-9 to TRBJ1-6; D is possibly TRBD1 (5 bases). The CDR3 has 13 amino acids. Germline CDR1 is SEHNR and CDR2 is FQNEAQ (reference sequence).

V usage is TRBV6-1 and J usage is TRBJ2-1; 7 nucleotides line up with TRBD2. Trimming took 7 bases from V and 2 from J; bases not matched to a gene: 5. Looked up from germline, CDR1 is MNHNS and CDR2 is SASEGT. CDR3 length: 14 residues. In DNA form, the CDR3 reads TGTGCCAGCACGGCGGGAGACACCTACAATGAGCAGTTCTTC. Protein: CASTAGDTYNEQFF.

The CDR3 nucleotides read TGTGCCAGCAGCTTGGCGAGGGGGCGGGGCTATGGCTACACCTTC. Amino acid sequence: CASSLARGRGYGYTF. The genes are TRBV5-4 and TRBJ1-2, with 7 bases matching TRBD1. This CDR3 is built from 15 residues. Germline V gene sequence: CDR1 SGHNT, CDR2 YYREEE (reference sequence). V shed 0 bases, J shed 4 bases, and the junction held 6 bases outside the gene matches.

The chain carries TRBV6-4 and TRBJ2-7, with TRBD2 matching over 9 bases. The V segment lost 8 bases and the J segment 7 bases; nucleotides outside the gene matches: 18. In germline, CDR1 is MRHNA, CDR2 SNTAGT. CDR3 length equals 16 residues. The CDR3 DNA follows: TGTGCCAGCGGGGGGGGACAAGCGGGGGGCCTATGGGAGCAGTACTTC. This codes for CASGGGQAGGLWEQYF.

This chain's CDR3 is CASSRPGQHYYEQYF. In DNA, the CDR3 is TGTGCCAGCAGCCGCCCGGGACAACACTACTACGAGCAGTACTTC. This chain connects TRBV28 to TRBJ2-7; D may be TRBD1 (6 bases). Germline V CDR1 and CDR2: MDHEN, SYDVKM. V shed 6 bases and J shed 3 bases, with 18 bases lying between them. The CDR3 covers 15 residues.

V and J are TRBV28 and TRBJ2-7, with 9 nucleotides matching TRBD2. CDR3 size: 16 residues. Germline V CDR1 and CDR2: MDHEN, SYDVKM. After removal of 8 bases from V and 7 bases from J, the junction contained 18 bases not matched to a gene. This chain's CDR3 is CASAGLAGIERGEQYF. The CDR3 nucleotides read TGTGCCAGCGCGGGTCTAGCGGGAATAGAACGAGGTGAGCAGTACTTC.

The CDR3 region is CASSPTGYGSNQPQHF. In nucleotides, the CDR3 is TGTGCCAGCAGTCCTACAGGGTATGGGAGCAATCAGCCCCAGCATTTT. The chain uses TRBV28 and TRBJ1-5; perhaps TRBD1 as D (6 bases). Trimming took 5 bases from V and 1 from J, leaving 15 bases between them. There are 16 residues in the CDR3. Per the germline V gene, CDR1 is MDHEN and CDR2 is SYDVKM.

V is TRBV5-1 and J is TRBJ1-4; 7 positions agree with TRBD1. The length of the CDR3 is 15 residues. The germline gives CDR1 SGHRS, CDR2 YFSETQ. Losses at the gene ends were 5 bases for V and 4 bases for J; bases not matched to a gene: 8. The CDR3 here is CASSLTGTVNEKLFF. The CDR3 DNA sequence: TGCGCCAGCAGTCTGACCGGGACAGTTAATGAAAAACTGTTTTTT. Supplemented by reference TRBV5-1 and TRBJ1-4, the full variable domain reads KAGVTQTPRYLIKTRGQQVTLSCSPISGHRSVSWYQQTPGQGLQFLFEYFSETQRNKGNFPGRFSGRQFSNSRSEMNVSTLELGDSALYLCASSLTGTVNEKLFFGSGTQLSVL.

The V and J genes are TRBV27 and TRBJ2-1; D is possibly TRBD2 (5 bases). The CDR3 consists of 15 residues. CDR1 is MNHEY, CDR2 SMNVEV, per germline (reference sequence). V lost 1 base and J 8 bases, leaving 15 bases between the germline ends. The CDR3 bases are TGTGCCAGCAGTTTATACGACGGGGAGAGGGATGAGCAGTTCTTC. This codes for CASSLYDGERDEQFF.

This clone occurred once. The chain has TRBV7-9 and TRBJ1-5; D is unresolved. The CDR3 is 13 residues long. Trimming took off 1 base at V and 5 bases at J, with 6 bases between the two ends. Per the germline V gene, CDR1 is SEHNR and CDR2 is FQNEAQ (reference sequence). CDR3 DNA: TGTGCCAGCAGCTTAGTAGAGGATCAGCCCCAGCATTTT. It specifies CASSLVEDQPQHF.